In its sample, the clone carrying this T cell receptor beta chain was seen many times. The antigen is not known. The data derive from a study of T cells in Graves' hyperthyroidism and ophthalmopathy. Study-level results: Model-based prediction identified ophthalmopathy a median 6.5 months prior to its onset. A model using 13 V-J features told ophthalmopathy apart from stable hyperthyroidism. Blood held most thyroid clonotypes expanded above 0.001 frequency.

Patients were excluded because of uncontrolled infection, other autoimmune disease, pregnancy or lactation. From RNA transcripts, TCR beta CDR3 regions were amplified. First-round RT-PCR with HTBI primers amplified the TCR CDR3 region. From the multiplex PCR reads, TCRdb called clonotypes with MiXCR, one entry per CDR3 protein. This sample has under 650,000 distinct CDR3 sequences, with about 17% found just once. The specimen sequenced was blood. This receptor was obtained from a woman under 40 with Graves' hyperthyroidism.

The DNA for the CDR3 is TGTGCCAGCAGCCGGGACATAAGTCAAGAGACCCAGTACTTC. As protein: CASSRDISQETQYF. The chain couples TRBV28 to TRBJ2-5; weak D call: TRBD1 (6 bases). V was cut by 6 bases and J by 2 bases, with 13 bases left in between. Germline V gene data show CDR1 as MDHEN and CDR2 as SYDVKM. This CDR3 has 14 amino acids.